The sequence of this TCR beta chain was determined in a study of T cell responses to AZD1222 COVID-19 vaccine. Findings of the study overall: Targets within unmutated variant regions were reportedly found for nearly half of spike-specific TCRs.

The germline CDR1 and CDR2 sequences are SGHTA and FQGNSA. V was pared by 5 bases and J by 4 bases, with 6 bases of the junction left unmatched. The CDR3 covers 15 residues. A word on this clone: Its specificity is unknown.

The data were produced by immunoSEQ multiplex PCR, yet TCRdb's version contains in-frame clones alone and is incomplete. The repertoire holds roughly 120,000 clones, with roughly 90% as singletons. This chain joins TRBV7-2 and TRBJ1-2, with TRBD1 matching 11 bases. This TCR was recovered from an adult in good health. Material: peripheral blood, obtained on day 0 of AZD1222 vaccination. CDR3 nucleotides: TGTGCCAGCAGCCCGGGACAGGGGGAGGTCTATGGCTACACCTTC. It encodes CASSPGQGEVYGYTF.